This T cell receptor (beta chain) was recovered during a study of vaccination and CD4 T cells after COVID-19. Study-level findings and limits: Only post-vaccination samples contained a median roughly 86% of the reactive clones in convalescent patients.

Germline CDR1 and CDR2: LNHDA and SQIVND (reference sequence). The V end was cut by 3 bases, the J end by 0 bases, with 3 bases between. This CDR3 has 14 amino acids. Treatment of the sample: roughly 10-day PBMC culture with coronavirus spike peptide pools or control peptides (ViraFEST assay). Expanded clonotypes were found by TCR sequencing after peptide-pool stimulation (ViraFEST). Concerning this clonotype: Antigen specificity is unknown.

An Oncomine TCR Beta short-read assay was used to sequence the DNA from cultured CD4+ T cells. TCRdb analysed the PCR reads with MiXCR anew, one entry per CDR3 protein. The table lists 10,000 or so distinct CDR3 sequences, 32% of them singletons. The TCR comes from a human donor who had recovered from COVID-19. Material: CD4+ T cells from blood, cultured in vitro, obtained after SARS-CoV-2 vaccination. This sequence joins TRBV19 and TRBJ2-6; no clear D gene. The CDR3 DNA is TGTGCCAGTAGTATGGGCTCTGGGGCCAACGTCCTGACTTTC. Amino acids: CASSMGSGANVLTF.